A single TCR beta chain is shown here with its context. The table lists this clonotype with many counts. What this receptor recognizes is not known. Per-base quality was not reported, and no clone a single base away is much larger than it. CDR1 and CDR2, looked up from the germline V gene (reference sequence), are DFQATT and SNEGSKA. Trimming leaves V shorter by 3 bases and J shorter by 5 bases, with the junction holding 11 bases beyond the gene matches. There are 15 amino acids in the CDR3, from cysteine to phenylalanine inclusive. The sequence is cut down to CDR3 DNA, 45 bases in frame from base 1. This sample stems from a study of identical twins (dated by TCRdb to the mid-2010s). Study-level background: TCR alpha and beta repertoires from monozygotic twins, unrelated adults of various ages and cord blood were deep-sequenced to test whether fetal clonotypes persist. To rule out contamination, replicate twin experiments were performed at different times with different library preparation protocols.

Only healthy Caucasian donors were included. The researchers also sequenced three unrelated adults who were not twins: a male aged 18 to 30, a male aged 50 to 59, and a female aged 50 to 59. Using Miltenyi CD45RO+ enrichment and human naive T-cell isolation kits, memory (CD45RO+) and naive T cells were isolated from PBMC. The paper's findings and limits, for the study overall: Because the same donors could not be followed over many years, the conclusions relied on cross-sectional statistical analysis. Compared with coincidental sharing between unrelated individuals, out-of-frame TCR alpha sequences shared between twins showed an excess of sequences with low generation probability. Invariant T cells such as MAIT and iNKT could partly confound zero-insertion analyses, though diverse VJ usage argued against this for most clonotypes. A weaker excess of twin sharing was found in beta out-of-frame sequences because the signal-to-noise ratio was lowered by fewer shared sequences. Fewer insertions were carried by abundant cord blood beta clonotypes, a similar but weaker trend appeared in young adult naive repertoires, and no such trend appeared in memory repertoires. Out-of-frame TCR alpha sharing in monozygotic twins was systematically underestimated by recombination models, whereas sharing between unrelated individuals was in agreement with the recombination models.

The library was made by 5' RACE. The sample was run on an Illumina HiSeq 2000. A universal primer binding site was added through template switching, and the final cDNA carried a unique molecular identifier so that TCR cDNA molecules could be counted accurately. Specific primers in the conserved constant-segment region were used to synthesize first-strand cDNA for the TCR alpha and beta chains. To control for contamination, every cDNA library carried two barcodes: a SMART-Mk sample barcode plus Illumina barcodes. TruSeq adapter sequences along with Illumina sample barcodes were introduced in two successive PCR steps. TCR alpha and beta cDNA libraries were sequenced on the Illumina HiSeq platform with custom primers. On the authors' methods: MiGEC processed the raw reads to extract unique molecular identifiers, while MiXCR was used to determine the CDR3 positions. Recombination models were inferred per individual with the repgenHMM and IGoR tools using an EM algorithm. The tcR package in R was used for shared clonotype analysis, with sharing normalized by the product of cloneset sizes. To study raw recombination without the effects of thymic and clonal selection, out-of-frame nonproductive sequences were analyzed. The public reads were quality trimmed at Q25 with fastp and then assembled into clones with MiXCR by TCRdb, keeping productive beta chains. Every distinct CDR3 protein forms one entry, paired with its most common genes and DNA. The V and J calls and clone size come from TCRdb's table, not from the authors' own analysis. The sample table shows hundreds of thousands of distinct CDR3 sequences, and less than 7% are seen once. The ten biggest clones cover 1.5% to 2% of the sample.

Sequencing was performed on naive T cells sorted from blood. In the paper's terms, the cell subset or site label means: cells isolated with a human naive T-cell isolation kit. The sequence joins TRBV20-1 to TRBJ2-5, with 8 bases matching TRBD2. The source is a young man in good health. Read as DNA, the sequence is TGCAGTGCTAGCTTGGCTAGCGGGTTGGTGGAGACCCAGTACTTC. Its protein product is CSASLASGLVETQYF.